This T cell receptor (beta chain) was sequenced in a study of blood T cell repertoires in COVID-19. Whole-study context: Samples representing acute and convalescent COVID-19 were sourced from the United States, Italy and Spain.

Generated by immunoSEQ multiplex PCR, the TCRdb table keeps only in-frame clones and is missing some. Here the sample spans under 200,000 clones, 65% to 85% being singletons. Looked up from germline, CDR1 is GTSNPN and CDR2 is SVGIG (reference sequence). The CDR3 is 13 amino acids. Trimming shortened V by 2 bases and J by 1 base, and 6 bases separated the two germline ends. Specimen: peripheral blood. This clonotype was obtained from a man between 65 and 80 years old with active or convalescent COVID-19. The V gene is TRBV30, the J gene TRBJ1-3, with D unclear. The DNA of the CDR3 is TGTGCCTGGAGTAGTAGTTCTGGAAACACCATATATTTT. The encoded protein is CAWSSSSGNTIYF. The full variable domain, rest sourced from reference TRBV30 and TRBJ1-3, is SQTIHQWPATLVQPVGSPLSLECTVEGTSNPNLYWYRQAAGRGLQLLFYSVGIGQISSEVPQNLSASRPQDRQFILSSKKLLLSDSGFYLCAWSSSSGNTIYFGEGSWLTVV.